This TCR beta chain was retrieved from a study of blood T cell repertoires in COVID-19. The overall study: T cells, B-cell-depleted T cells, or PBMCs provided the cDNA or gDNA that served as material.

Looked up from germline, CDR1 is SQVTM and CDR2 is ANQGSEA. The CDR3 contains 15 residues. Trimming removed 4 bases from V and 5 bases from J; junction bases left unmatched: 11. Original processing methods: Estimates of nucleated cell counts were drawn from the amplification of reference gene primers. Clones were sequenced by immunoSEQ multiplex PCR, and TCRdb holds only the in-frame ones, with some missing. V and J calls and clone size are as listed in that table; D and trimming were resolved from the DNA. The table records 55,000 to 70,000 clones, more than 75% of them present only once. Sequences were obtained from peripheral blood. The source is a woman younger than 35 with acute or convalescent COVID-19. This chain joins TRBV29-1 and TRBJ2-3, with 8 bases aligning to TRBD1. The CDR3 DNA sequence: TGCAGCGTTGTGGGGGACAGGCCTCGGGTAGATACGCAGTATTTT. This codes for CSVVGDRPRVDTQYF.